The 2 T cell receptor beta chains reported below all come from one sample, sequenced in a study of cytomegalovirus exposure and HLA in healthy donors. Primers: 60 Vbeta forward and 13 Jbeta reverse. Only in-frame clones appear in the TCRdb table, and some are missing; sequencing was by immunoSEQ multiplex PCR. The table shows some 160,000 clones, with roughly 73% occurring only once. Sequenced input: PBMCs. The receptors were gathered from a woman aged 25 to 39 in good health and CMV-seronegative.

This clone was seen more than once but under ten times. This rearrangement joins TRBV6-5 to TRBJ1-1, with D hard to call. Trimming took off 5 bases at V and 2 bases at J, with 6 bases between the two ends. The CDR3 totals 12 residues. The germline V gene encodes CDR1 MNHEY and CDR2 SVGAGI. This CDR3 is CASSRHNTEAFF. In nucleotides, the CDR3 is TGTGCCAGCAGTCGACATAACACTGAAGCTTTCTTT.

V usage is TRBV7-9 and J usage is TRBJ2-1; TRBD1 agrees at 8 bases. The germline CDR1 and CDR2 sequences are SEHNR and FQNEAQ (reference sequence). V was pared by 3 bases and J by 3 bases, with 13 bases of the junction left unmatched. CDR3 size: 18 residues. CDR3 sequence (DNA): TGTGCCAGCAGCTTCCCCAAAGTACACAGGGGGTTCTACAATGAGCAGTTCTTC. It is translated as CASSFPKVHRGFYNEQFF. The whole variable domain, filled in from reference TRBV7-9 and TRBJ2-1, reads DTGVSQNPRHKITKRGQNVTFRCDPISEHNRLYWYRQTLGQGPEFLTYFQNEAQLEKSRLLSDRFSAERPKGSFSTLEIQRTEQGDSAMYLCASSFPKVHRGFYNEQFFGPGTRLTVL.